This TCR beta chain was obtained from a study of identical twins. This clonotype was detected only a few times. The target antigen is unknown. Overall study results and limits: The models systematically underestimated how much out-of-frame TCR alpha was shared in monozygotic twins. Low generation-probability sequences were in excess among twin-shared out-of-frame alpha sequences. Whereas memory repertoires showed no such difference, abundant cord blood beta clonotypes carried fewer insertions. In zero-insertion analyses, partial confounding could arise from invariant MAIT and iNKT cells.

TCRdb reprocessed the 5' RACE reads with MiXCR, giving one entry per CDR3 protein. The sample contains 400,000 to 500,000 distinct CDR3 sequences, roughly an eighth of which appear only once. The CDR3 has 15 amino acids. Germline CDR1 is SGHVS and CDR2 is FNYEAQ. The V end was cut by 3 bases, the J end by 8 bases, with 17 bases between. This sample also appeared in a second study, on yellow fever vaccine responses in identical twins.

The sequencing sample was made of CD4+ T cells sorted from blood. The receptor was derived from a woman aged 18-30 years in good health. The chain carries TRBV7-6 and TRBJ2-1; perhaps D is TRBD1 or TRBD2 (6 bases each). The CDR3 sequence is CASSLGGGPVYEQFF. CDR3 bases: TGTGCCAGCAGCTTGGGTGGGGGGCCAGTCTATGAGCAGTTCTTC.